This T cell receptor (beta chain) was documented in a study of T cells in Graves' hyperthyroidism and ophthalmopathy. Researchers took RNA transcripts and amplified the TCR beta CDR3 regions from them. HTBI primers were used for first-round RT-PCR of the TCR CDR3. TCRdb recomputed calls from the multiplex PCR reads with MiXCR, one row per CDR3 protein. This sample has hundreds of thousands of distinct CDR3 sequences, with over 15% found just once. This clonotype has ten or more counts. The germline V gene encodes CDR1 SNHLY and CDR2 FYNNEI. The CDR3 length is 14 residues. The ends were cut back, 3 bases at V and 4 bases at J, with 10 bases in the middle. Any patient presenting with uncontrolled infection, other autoimmune disease, pregnancy or lactation was left out. The blood sample was taken at first hyperthyroidism diagnosis, before any ophthalmopathy symptoms.

The chain joins TRBV2 to TRBJ2-1; either TRBD1 or TRBD2 may fit D (5 bases each). The receptor's source is a woman between 45 and 65 years old with Graves' hyperthyroidism that later progressed to Graves' ophthalmopathy. The specimen was blood. CDR3 DNA: TGTGCCAGCAGTGACGGGACGAGGTACAATGAGCAGTTCTTC. Translating gives CASSDGTRYNEQFF.